This T cell receptor beta chain emerged from a study of CD8 T cells in Susac syndrome. Random hexamers were used to reverse transcribe the RNA input (0.5 to 1 ug). The CDR3 of TCR beta was amplified by immunoSEQ multiplex PCR across 54 Vbeta and 13 Jbeta. TCRdb reanalysed the immunoSEQ multiplex PCR reads using MiXCR and keeps one entry per CDR3 protein. The profile covers about 73,000 distinct CDR3 sequences, with about 95% appearing a single time and just under 0.4% taken by the ten largest. The V and J ends lost 11 bases and 1 base, in that order; junction bases with no gene match: 4. Germline CDR1 LNHDA, CDR2 SQIVND (reference sequence). The CDR3 is made up of 12 amino acids. Peripheral blood CD8+ and CD4+ T cells were profiled by TCR beta sequencing. The study used treatment-naive patients who had stable or active relapsing-remitting disease as multiple sclerosis controls.

Sequenced input: CD8+ T cells from PBMCs. This TCR was sampled from a human donor with multiple sclerosis. The chain has TRBV19 and TRBJ1-1, with TRBD1 matching 7 bases. The CDR3 region has the DNA TGTGCCGTAGGGACAGCGAACACTGAAGCTTTCTTT. This gives the protein CAVGTANTEAFF.